This entry describes one T cell receptor (beta chain). Profiling relied on immunoSEQ multiplex PCR, and the TCRdb table lists in-frame clones only, not all of them. The sample holds more than 70,000 clones, about 87% seen once. This record belongs to a study of blood T cell repertoires in COVID-19. Overall study: Specimens from acute and convalescent COVID-19 originated in the United States, Italy and Spain.

Sequenced material: peripheral blood. The source is a human donor in a cohort sampled during active COVID-19.

The DNA of the CDR3 is TGTGCCACCTCCTACAGGGGAGTGCGGGAGACCCAGTACTTC. Its protein product is CATSYRGVRETQYF. The chain links TRBV15 to TRBJ2-5, with 7 nucleotides matching TRBD1. Germline CDR1 is LNHNV and CDR2 is YYDKDF (reference sequence). The CDR3 has 14 residues. Unmatched junction bases numbered 11, after V lost 8 bases and J lost 5 bases. The whole variable domain, filled in from reference TRBV15 and TRBJ2-5, reads DAMVIQNPRYQVTQFGKPVTLSCSQTLNHNVMYWYQQKSSQAPKLLFHYYDKDFNNEADTPDNFQSRRPNTSFCFLDIRSPGLGDTAMYLCATSYRGVRETQYFGPGTRLLVL.